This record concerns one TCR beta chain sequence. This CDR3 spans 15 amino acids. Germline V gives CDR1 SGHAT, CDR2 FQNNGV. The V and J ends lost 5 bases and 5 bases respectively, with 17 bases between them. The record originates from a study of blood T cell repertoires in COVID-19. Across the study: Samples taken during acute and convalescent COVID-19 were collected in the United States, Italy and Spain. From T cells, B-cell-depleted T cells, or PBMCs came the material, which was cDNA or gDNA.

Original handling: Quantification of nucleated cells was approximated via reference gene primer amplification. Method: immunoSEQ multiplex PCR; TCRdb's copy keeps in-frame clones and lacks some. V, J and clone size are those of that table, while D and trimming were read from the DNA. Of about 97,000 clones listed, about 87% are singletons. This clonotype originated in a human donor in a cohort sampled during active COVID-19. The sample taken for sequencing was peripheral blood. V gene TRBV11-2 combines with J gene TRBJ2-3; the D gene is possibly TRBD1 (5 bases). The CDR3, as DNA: TGTGCCAGCAGCCCCCTTGTAGGGGTGGGAGATACGCAGTATTTT. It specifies CASSPLVGVGDTQYF.